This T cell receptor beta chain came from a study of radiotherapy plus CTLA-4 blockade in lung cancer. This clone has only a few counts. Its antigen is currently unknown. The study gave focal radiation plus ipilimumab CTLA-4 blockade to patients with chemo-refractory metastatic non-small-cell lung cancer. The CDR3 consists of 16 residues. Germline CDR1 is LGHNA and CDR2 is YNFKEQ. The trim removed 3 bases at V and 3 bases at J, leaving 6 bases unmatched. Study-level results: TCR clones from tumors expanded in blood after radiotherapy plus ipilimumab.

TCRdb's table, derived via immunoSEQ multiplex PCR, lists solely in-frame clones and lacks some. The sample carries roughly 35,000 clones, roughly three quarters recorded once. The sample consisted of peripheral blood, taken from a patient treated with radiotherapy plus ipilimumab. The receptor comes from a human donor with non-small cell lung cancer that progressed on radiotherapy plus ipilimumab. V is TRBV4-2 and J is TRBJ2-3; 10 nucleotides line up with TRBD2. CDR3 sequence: CASSQGGSGGTDTQYF. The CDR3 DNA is TGTGCCAGCAGCCAGGGGGGTAGCGGGGGGACAGATACGCAGTATTTT.